These 27 T cell receptor beta chains were sequenced from one sample in a study of shared clonotypes between healthy human individuals. Profiled with immunoSEQ multiplex PCR; TCRdb holds only in-frame clones, not every one. The profile shows hundreds of thousands of clones, approximately 96% of them singletons. The naive CD8 subset, CD45RO-negative cells positively selected for CCR7, excluded terminally differentiated effector memory CD45RA+ cells. Sequencing input: naive CD8+ T cells sorted from blood. The receptor source for this set is a woman in her twenties or thirties in good health.

The V and J genes are TRBV19 and TRBJ2-7, with D unclear. The CDR3 covers 15 residues. Germline V gives CDR1 LNHDA, CDR2 SQIVND (reference sequence). V lost 3 bases and J 0 bases, leaving 12 bases between the germline ends. CDR3 nucleotide sequence: TGTGCCAGTAGTATTGGGTCCTGGGGCTCCTACGAGCAGTACTTC. This translates into CASSIGSWGSYEQYF.

The chain links TRBV4-1 to TRBJ1-5; 7 bases fit TRBD1. The ends lost 1 base at V and 0 bases at J; junction bases unmatched: 6. The CDR3 extends over 17 amino acids. Looked up from germline, CDR1 is MGHRA and CDR2 is YSYEKL. CDR3 nucleotide sequence: TGCGCCAGCAGCCAAGTGGACAGGACATATAGCAATCAGCCCCAGCATTTT. This gives the protein CASSQVDRTYSNQPQHF.

The J gene is TRBJ1-1, the V gene TRBV7-9, with TRBD1 as a possible D gene (5 bases). The CDR3 contains 15 residues. Germline V gene data show CDR1 as SEHNR and CDR2 as FQNEAQ (reference sequence). Trimming pared 3 bases from V and 3 bases from J, leaving 14 bases between. The CDR3 DNA sequence: TGTGCCAGCAGCTTCGCGGGACTGAGTTACACTGAAGCTTTCTTT. Protein sequence: CASSFAGLSYTEAFF.

The V call is TRBV6-5, the J call TRBJ1-5; D is unclear. V shed 2 bases and J shed 7 bases, with 12 bases lying between them. The CDR3 is made up of 14 amino acids. From germline, CDR1 is MNHEY and CDR2 SVGAGI. Written as DNA, the CDR3 is TGTGCCAGCAGTTACGGTATAGGGAACCAGCCCCAGCATTTT. It encodes CASSYGIGNQPQHF.

The chain joins TRBV28 to TRBJ1-1; no reliable D call. Trimming removed 3 bases from V and 0 bases from J, with 14 bases in between. Germline V gene data show CDR1 as MDHEN and CDR2 as SYDVKM. This CDR3 comprises 16 residues. The DNA for the CDR3 is TGTGCCAGCAGTTTTGGATACTCCAGCATGAACACTGAAGCTTTCTTT. Its translation: CASSFGYSSMNTEAFF.

The chain uses TRBV2 and TRBJ2-5; D is perhaps TRBD2 (7 bases). The CDR3 runs 15 residues. Germline CDR1 SNHLY, CDR2 FYNNEI. Trimming removed 9 bases at V and 5 bases at J, with 22 bases between. Here the CDR3 reads CASIPGLRGGETQYF. The CDR3 nucleotides read TGTGCCAGTATACCAGGGCTCAGGGGAGGGGAGACCCAGTACTTC.

The chain couples TRBV7-9 to TRBJ2-5; D possibly corresponds to TRBD2 (6 bases). CDR3 length: 16 amino acids. Germline V lookup: CDR1 SEHNR, CDR2 FQNEAQ (reference sequence). The ends were cut back, 2 bases at V and 11 bases at J, with 24 bases in the middle. The chain's CDR3 is CASSLNSDPITGEQYF. The CDR3 DNA reads TGTGCCAGCAGCTTAAACTCAGACCCGATTACGGGGGAGCAGTACTTC.

The V call is TRBV2, the J call TRBJ2-5; 12 bases fit TRBD1. CDR3 size: 15 residues. J was trimmed by 5 bases and V by 7 bases; bases with no gene match: 8. Germline CDR1 reads SNHLY; CDR2 reads FYNNEI. The CDR3 DNA reads TGTGCCAGCACTCCCGGGACAGGGGGCATGGAGACCCAGTACTTC. Protein product: CASTPGTGGMETQYF.

The chain joins TRBV6-1 to TRBJ2-7; a weak D match, TRBD2 (6 bases). V was pared by 8 bases and J by 1 base, with 15 bases between. Germline assignment: CDR1 MNHNS and CDR2 SASEGT. The CDR3 length is 14 residues. CDR3 sequence: CASGHRRGSYEQYF. CDR3 coding DNA: TGTGCCAGCGGACACAGACGGGGGTCCTACGAGCAGTACTTC.

As concerns this clone: The identical CDR3 is also encoded by other nucleotide sequences in the sample. CDR3 in DNA: TGTGCCAGCAGTTTAGCAGGGGGCGGCTACGAGCAGTACTTC. Translated, it gives CASSLAGGGYEQYF. The rearrangement uses TRBV28 and TRBJ2-7, with TRBD1 matching 8 bases. The CDR3 totals 14 residues. Germline loops: CDR1 MDHEN, CDR2 SYDVKM. Trimming cost V 2 bases and J 3 bases; bases outside gene matches: 3.

The gene calls are TRBV7-9 and TRBJ2-7; 8 bases agree with TRBD2. CDR1 and CDR2 (germline): SEHNR, FQNEAQ (reference sequence). The CDR3 is 16 residues long. V lost 5 bases to trimming and J lost 4 bases; unmatched junction nucleotides: 13. In DNA form, the CDR3 reads TGTGCCAGCAGCCCAACAACTAGCGGAGAGGGTTACGAGCAGTACTTC. Its translation: CASSPTTSGEGYEQYF.

The rearrangement links TRBV7-9 to TRBJ2-2; D is perhaps TRBD2 (5 bases). The germline V gene encodes CDR1 SEHNR and CDR2 FQNEAQ (reference sequence). This CDR3 has 13 residues. The V end was cut by 3 bases, the J end by 7 bases, with 9 bases between. CDR3 nucleotides: TGTGCCAGCAGCTTTTCGGAGGTCGGGGAGCTGTTTTTT. This gives the protein CASSFSEVGELFF.

The V and J genes are TRBV27 and TRBJ2-7; the match to TRBD1 covers 9 bases. Germline V gene sequence: CDR1 MNHEY, CDR2 SMNVEV (reference sequence). The V segment lost 2 bases and the J segment 5 bases; nucleotides outside the gene matches: 7. The CDR3 is made up of 15 amino acids. CDR3 nucleotide sequence: TGTGCCAGCAGTTTAGGGACAGGGACTGAAAACGAGCAGTACTTC. This encodes CASSLGTGTENEQYF.

The chain recombines TRBV2 with TRBJ2-5; D uncertain. The CDR3 loop spans 15 amino acids. Trimming pared 2 bases from V and 0 bases from J, leaving 10 bases between. The V gene's germline CDR1 is SNHLY and CDR2 FYNNEI. CDR3 protein: CASSEWPGHQETQYF. In DNA, the CDR3 is TGTGCCAGCAGTGAATGGCCCGGACACCAAGAGACCCAGTACTTC. The full variable domain, its missing parts supplied by reference TRBV2 and TRBJ2-5, is EPEVTQTPSHQVTQMGQEVILRCVPISNHLYFYWYRQILGQKVEFLVSFYNNEISEKSEIFDDQFSVERPDGSNFTLKIRSTKLEDSAMYFCASSEWPGHQETQYFGPGTRLLVL.

A word on this clone: In the same sample, other DNA sequences code for this CDR3. The chain is built from TRBV27 and TRBJ2-2, with D uncertain. V was clipped by 2 bases and J by 6 bases, with 7 bases between them. Germline V gene sequence: CDR1 MNHEY, CDR2 SMNVEV (reference sequence). This CDR3 is 13 amino acids long. The CDR3 DNA follows: TGTGCCAGCAGTTTAGCGTCGGCCGGGGAGCTGTTTTTT. Its protein product is CASSLASAGELFF.

The chain employs TRBV27 and TRBJ2-3, with 8 nucleotides matching TRBD2. This CDR3 contains 14 residues. Germline trimming cut 7 bases from V and 1 base from J; bases unmatched to any gene: 4. In germline, CDR1 is MNHEY, CDR2 SMNVEV (reference sequence). CDR3 in DNA: TGTGCCAGCACCCCGGGGGGGGGCACAGATACGCAGTATTTT. It specifies CASTPGGGTDTQYF.

CDR3 protein: CASSSTAPPGGGFGYTF. The DNA of the CDR3 is TGTGCCAGCAGCTCGACGGCCCCCCCAGGGGGCGGTTTTGGCTACACCTTC. The genes are TRBV11-1 and TRBJ1-2; 8 bases line up with TRBD1. Germline V CDR1 and CDR2: SGHAT, FQDESV (reference sequence). J lost 7 bases, V lost 4 bases, and 17 bases had no gene match. The CDR3 covers 17 residues.

J is TRBJ1-1 and V is TRBV10-2; no clear D gene. Germline values: CDR1 WSHSY, CDR2 SAAADI. The ends were cut back, 1 base at V and 0 bases at J, with 6 bases in the middle. This CDR3 has 14 residues. The CDR3: CASSEFSMNTEAFF. In DNA form, the CDR3 reads TGCGCCAGCAGTGAGTTTAGCATGAACACTGAAGCTTTCTTT.

The genes are TRBV28 and TRBJ1-1, with a possible D match to TRBD1 (6 bases). The CDR3 runs to 15 residues. From germline, CDR1 is MDHEN and CDR2 SYDVKM. Trimming removed 6 bases at V and 5 bases at J, with 19 bases between. The CDR3 protein is CASSPLQGLGTEAFF. CDR3 in DNA: TGTGCCAGCAGCCCACTTCAGGGGCTGGGGACTGAAGCTTTCTTT.

This chain links TRBV15 with TRBJ2-7, with 9 bases lining up with TRBD1. This CDR3 region has 14 residues. The V gene end was trimmed by 1 base and the J gene end by 5 bases; junction bases not matched to a gene: 3. Germline-derived CDR1 and CDR2 are LNHNV and YYDKDF (reference sequence). The CDR3 DNA sequence: TGTGCCACCAGCAGAGCTCGGACAGGGGACGAGCAGTACTTC. Encoded protein: CATSRARTGDEQYF.

The chain couples TRBV9 to TRBJ2-3; 10 bases match TRBD2. Germline loops: CDR1 SGDLS, CDR2 YYNGEE. The V and J ends lost 2 bases and 3 bases, in that order; junction bases with no gene match: 6. The length of the CDR3 is 16 residues. In DNA, the CDR3 is TGTGCCAGCAGCGTTCAGAGCGGGAGGGCGACAGATACGCAGTATTTT. Its translation: CASSVQSGRATDTQYF.

The chain joins TRBV9 to TRBJ2-5, with TRBD2 identical over 9 bases. The J call may be mistaken, given a closer DNA end match to TRBJ2-7. This CDR3 comprises 14 residues. CDR1 is SGDLS and CDR2 is YYNGEE in the germline V gene. CDR3 nucleotides: TGTGCCAGCAGCCATAGCGGGAGTTCCCACGAGCAGTACTTC. Its translation: CASSHSGSSHEQYF.

V is TRBV9 and J is TRBJ1-2; the D gene is possibly TRBD1 (6 bases). The CDR3 runs 16 residues. The germline V gene encodes CDR1 SGDLS and CDR2 YYNGEE. Trimming took off 0 bases at V and 4 bases at J, with 16 bases between the two ends. The DNA of the CDR3 is TGTGCCAGCAGCGTAGGGGCACAGGGTGTGGGCTATGGCTACACCTTC. Translated: CASSVGAQGVGYGYTF.

The chain combines TRBV4-1 with TRBJ2-7, with TRBD2 identical over 7 bases. Germline assignment: CDR1 MGHRA and CDR2 YSYEKL. Germline trimming cut 3 bases from V and 0 bases from J; bases unmatched to any gene: 2. The CDR3 is 14 residues long. CDR3 DNA: TGCGCCAGCAGCCAGGAGCGGGACTCCTACGAGCAGTACTTC. It codes for CASSQERDSYEQYF.

This clone occurred once. The chain links TRBV28 to TRBJ2-7; 9 nucleotides line up with TRBD1. V was clipped by 3 bases and J by 6 bases; unmatched bases: 3. Germline-derived CDR1 and CDR2 are MDHEN and SYDVKM. The CDR3 totals 13 residues. CDR3: CASSFTGGREQYF. The DNA of the CDR3 is TGTGCCAGCAGTTTTACAGGGGGCCGCGAGCAGTACTTC. The complete variable domain, with remaining parts taken from reference TRBV28 and TRBJ2-7, reads DVKVTQSSRYLVKRTGEKVFLECVQDMDHENMFWYRQDPGLGLRLIYFSYDVKMKEKGDIPEGYSVSREKKERFSLILESASTNQTSMYLCASSFTGGREQYFGPGTRLTVT.

This sequence joins TRBV7-9 and TRBJ2-3; D tentatively reads TRBD1 or TRBD2 (5 bases each). The V gene's germline CDR1 is SEHNR and CDR2 FQNEAQ (reference sequence). V was shortened by 5 bases and J by 3 bases, with 12 bases between the two germline ends. There are 14 residues in the CDR3. The CDR3 coding sequence is TGTGCCAGCAGCACCGCGTGGGGGACAGATACGCAGTATTTT. This translates into CASSTAWGTDTQYF.

To note about this clone: This specimen includes other DNA sequences encoding the same CDR3. This chain connects TRBV27 to TRBJ2-7; TRBD2 matches 14 bases. The CDR3 contains 14 residues. Germline CDR1 is MNHEY and CDR2 is SMNVEV (reference sequence). The J segment lost 7 bases and the V segment lost 5 bases, leaving 4 bases of the junction unmatched. CDR3 nucleotides: TGTGCCAGCAGTCCCGGGACTAGCGGGAGAGAGCAGTACTTC. Protein product: CASSPGTSGREQYF.